The 16 T cell receptor beta chains listed next were all sequenced from one sample in a study of blood T cell repertoires in COVID-19. Only in-frame clones appear in the TCRdb table, and some are missing; sequencing was by immunoSEQ multiplex PCR. The sample comprises fewer than 110,000 clones, about four fifths of which are singletons, and over 4% rests with the top ten. The specimen sequenced was peripheral blood. The receptors shown here come from a man aged 70 or older with acute or convalescent COVID-19.

The chain uses TRBV7-9 and TRBJ1-2, with 7 bases aligning to TRBD1. Trimming cost V 6 bases and J 4 bases; bases outside gene matches: 11. Germline V CDR1 and CDR2: SEHNR, FQNEAQ (reference sequence). The CDR3 contains 15 residues. The CDR3 sequence is CASRPPGTAAYGYTF. The CDR3 coding sequence is TGTGCCAGCAGGCCACCGGGGACAGCCGCCTATGGCTACACCTTC.

V and J are TRBV27 and TRBJ1-4, with D tentatively TRBD1 (6 bases). In germline, CDR1 is MNHEY, CDR2 SMNVEV (reference sequence). The CDR3 is made up of 13 amino acids. V was pared by 4 bases and J by 11 bases, with 14 bases between. CDR3 in amino acids: CASSYSSRGKLFF. The CDR3 DNA follows: TGTGCCAGCAGTTACTCGTCAAGGGGGAAACTGTTTTTT.

This clone was picked up one time. The CDR3 bases are TGCAGCGTAACTGACAGGGGAGAATACACTGAAGCTTTCTTT. It translates to CSVTDRGEYTEAFF. The chain is built from TRBV29-1 and TRBJ1-1; 8 positions match TRBD1. The germline V gene encodes CDR1 SQVTM and CDR2 ANQGSEA. V gave up 6 bases and J gave up 3 bases; unmatched junction bases: 9. The CDR3 contains 14 residues.

The chain recombines TRBV2 with TRBJ2-1; the D is unclear. The V end was cut by 1 base, the J end by 6 bases, with 13 bases between. From germline, CDR1 is SNHLY and CDR2 FYNNEI. The CDR3 has 15 residues. CDR3 protein: CASSEGHRLPNEQFF. The DNA for the CDR3 is TGTGCCAGCAGTGAAGGACATCGTCTACCCAATGAGCAGTTCTTC.

The chain carries TRBV12-3 or TRBV12-4 and TRBJ1-5, with D uncertain. Trimming shortened V by 6 bases and J by 10 bases, and 16 bases separated the two germline ends. The CDR3 consists of 13 residues. CDR3 region: CASSRTPVSPQHF. In DNA form, the CDR3 reads TGTGCCAGCAGCCGAACCCCGGTCTCCCCCCAGCATTTT.

CDR3 DNA: TGTGCCAGCAGCCAAGGAGGGGCGGGACAGTTTCTGAACTATGGCTACACCTTC. Its protein product is CASSQGGAGQFLNYGYTF. The chain employs TRBV14 and TRBJ1-2; 7 positions agree with TRBD1. CDR1 is SGHDN and CDR2 is FVKESK in the germline V gene. The CDR3 consists of 18 residues. The ends lost 1 base at V and 2 bases at J; junction bases unmatched: 13.

This chain joins TRBV3-1 (or the pseudogene TRBV3-2) and TRBJ2-7; 7 bases are a match to TRBD1. The V gene's germline CDR1 is LGHDT and CDR2 YNNKEL (reference sequence). The CDR3 is 15 amino acids. Trimming at V came to 0 bases and at J to 3 bases, leaving 5 bases not matched to a gene. CDR3 DNA: TGTGCCAGCAGCCAAGATTTTAACAGGGGCTACGAGCAGTACTTC. Translating gives CASSQDFNRGYEQYF.

V gene TRBV6-5 combines with J gene TRBJ2-3; 9 bases agree with TRBD1. V gave up 4 bases and J gave up 4 bases; unmatched junction bases: 6. The germline V gene encodes CDR1 MNHEY and CDR2 SVGAGI. The CDR3 is 15 amino acids. The CDR3 DNA reads as TGTGCCAGCAGTTCCGCGGGACAGGGATCAGATACGCAGTATTTT. Its protein product is CASSSAGQGSDTQYF.

The chain has TRBV29-1 and TRBJ1-3; the D gene is possibly TRBD1 (5 bases). The length of the CDR3 is 13 residues. V was clipped by 7 bases and J by 2 bases, with 12 bases between them. Germline values: CDR1 SQVTM, CDR2 ANQGSEA. CDR3 amino acids: CSGTEQAGNTIYF. In DNA form, the CDR3 reads TGCAGCGGTACGGAACAGGCTGGAAACACCATATATTTT. Supplemented by reference TRBV29-1 and TRBJ1-3, the full variable domain reads SAVISQKPSRDICQRGTSLTIQCQVDSQVTMMFWYRQQPGQSLTLIATANQGSEATYESGFVIDKFPISRPNLTFSTLTVSNMSPEDSSIYLCSGTEQAGNTIYFGEGSWLTVV.

This sequence joins TRBV5-4 and TRBJ1-2, with 9 bases matching TRBD1. The germline CDR1 and CDR2 sequences are SGHNT and YYREEE (reference sequence). J gave up 8 bases and V 2 bases, and 4 bases lay outside the gene matches. CDR3 size: 13 residues. The chain's CDR3 is CASSLGTGYGYTF. The CDR3 nucleotides read TGTGCCAGCAGCTTAGGGACAGGGTACGGCTACACCTTC.

This chain links TRBV19 with TRBJ1-5, with TRBD1 matching 8 bases. The CDR3 has 14 residues. V gave up 5 bases and J gave up 6 bases; unmatched junction bases: 6. From germline, CDR1 is LNHDA and CDR2 SQIVND (reference sequence). This CDR3 reads CASSLQGASQPQHF. The CDR3, as DNA: TGTGCCAGTAGTCTCCAGGGGGCTAGTCAGCCCCAGCATTTT.

This chain joins TRBV18 and TRBJ1-5; a possible D gene is TRBD1 (5 bases). The CDR3 contains 14 residues. V gave up 2 bases and J gave up 6 bases, with 11 bases separating them. Germline V lookup: CDR1 KGHSH, CDR2 LQKENI. In DNA, the CDR3 is TGTGCCAGCTCACCAGCGGAAAGGGGTCAGCCCCAGCATTTT. It encodes CASSPAERGQPQHF.

CDR3 residues: CASSPWTGGRDNSPLHF. In nucleotides, the CDR3 is TGTGCCAGCAGCCCCTGGACAGGGGGCAGGGATAATTCACCCCTCCACTTT. The gene calls are TRBV4-2 and TRBJ1-6; 11 positions match TRBD1. This CDR3 contains 17 residues. The V gene's germline CDR1 is LGHNA and CDR2 YNFKEQ. The junction had 7 bases not matched to a gene; V was cut back by 4 bases and J by 5 bases.

The chain recombines TRBV6-5 with TRBJ1-3; possibly TRBD1 for D (6 bases). Germline CDR1 and CDR2: MNHEY and SVGAGI. V was shortened by 5 bases and J by 4 bases, with 15 bases between the two germline ends. The CDR3 is 15 amino acids. CDR3 protein: CASSTGGAGGNTIYF. The CDR3 DNA follows: TGTGCCAGCAGTACTGGGGGGGCAGGGGGAAACACCATATATTTT.

The chain recombines TRBV6-6 with TRBJ2-1, with TRBD2 matching over 11 bases. The V gene's germline CDR1 is MNHNY and CDR2 SVGAGI (reference sequence). Trimming took 6 bases from V and 3 from J; bases not matched to a gene: 7. The CDR3 covers 16 residues. The CDR3 DNA follows: TGTGCCAGCAGCCCCCCCGGGACTAGCGGCTACAATGAGCAGTTCTTC. Protein sequence: CASSPPGTSGYNEQFF.

The chain couples TRBV19 to TRBJ1-5; D call uncertain. V lost 6 bases, J lost 6 bases, and 15 bases lay in between. CDR1 and CDR2 from the germline V gene are LNHDA and SQIVND (reference sequence). CDR3 length: 14 residues. The CDR3 nucleotides are TGTGCCAGTAGCCAGGTAAAGTTCTTTCAGCCCCAGCATTTT. Translating it yields CASSQVKFFQPQHF.